This section outlines one TCR beta chain sequence together with its context. Its antigen is unknown. The entry originates in a study of Graves' ophthalmopathy and Graves' hyperthyroidism. General observations from the study: Between ophthalmopathy and stable hyperthyroidism, a 13-signature model drew a separation with 85% to 90% sensitivity and approximately 77% specificity. Appearing in blood as well were most expanded thyroid clonotypes above 0.001 frequency.

As the template, RNA transcripts were used to amplify TCR beta CDR3 regions. First-round RT-PCR employed HTBI primers, with a second-round multiplex PCR after it. TCRdb processed the multiplex PCR reads anew with MiXCR; each CDR3 protein has one entry. The sample carries a few hundred thousand distinct CDR3 sequences, under 45% recorded once. V lost 4 bases, J lost 0 bases, and 15 bases lay in between. This CDR3 comprises 17 residues. In germline, CDR1 is MGHRA, CDR2 YSYEKL. Sequencing was carried out using peripheral blood or thyroid tissue (not recorded which). The chain couples TRBV4-1 to TRBJ1-4; D unclear. The sequence came from an adult man with Graves' hyperthyroidism. As DNA, the CDR3 is TGCGCCAGCAGCCCGGAGGGTGGGGATGCAACTAATGAAAAACTGTTTTTT. It encodes CASSPEGGDATNEKLFF.